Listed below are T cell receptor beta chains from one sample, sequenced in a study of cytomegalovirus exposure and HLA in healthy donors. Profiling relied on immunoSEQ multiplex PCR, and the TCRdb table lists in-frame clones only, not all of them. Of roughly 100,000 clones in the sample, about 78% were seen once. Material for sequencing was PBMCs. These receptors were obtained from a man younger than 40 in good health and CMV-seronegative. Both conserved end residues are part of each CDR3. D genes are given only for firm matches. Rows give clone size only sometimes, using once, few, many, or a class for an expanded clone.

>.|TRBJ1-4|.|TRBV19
CASRSEVTEKLFF
TGTGCCAGTAGGTCGGAGGTAACGGAAAAACTGTTTTTT
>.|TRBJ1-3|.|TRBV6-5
CASRQGVRGNTIYF
TGTGCCAGCAGACAGGGCGTACGTGGAAACACCATATATTTT
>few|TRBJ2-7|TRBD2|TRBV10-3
CAISARLAHEQYF
TGTGCCATCAGTGCAAGACTAGCCCACGAGCAGTACTTC
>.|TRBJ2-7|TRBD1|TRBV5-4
CASSARTGGNEQYF
TGTGCCAGCAGCGCAAGGACAGGGGGCAACGAGCAGTACTTC
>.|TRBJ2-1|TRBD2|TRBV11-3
CASSLGGGARNEQFF
TGTGCCAGCAGCTTAGGCGGGGGGGCCCGCAATGAGCAGTTCTTC
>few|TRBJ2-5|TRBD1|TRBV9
CASSPGQGAGETQYF
TGTGCCAGCAGCCCAGGACAGGGGGCAGGAGAGACCCAGTACTTC
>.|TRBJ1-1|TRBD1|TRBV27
CASSSFGQAAFF
TGTGCCAGCAGTTCCTTCGGACAGGCTGCTTTCTTT
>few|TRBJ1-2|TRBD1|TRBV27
CASRGGQTSLGYTF
TGTGCCAGCAGGGGGGGACAGACATCTCTTGGCTACACCTTC
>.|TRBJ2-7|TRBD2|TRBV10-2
CASSEPGRTNEQYF
TGCGCCAGCAGTGAGCCCGGGAGGACTAACGAGCAGTACTTC
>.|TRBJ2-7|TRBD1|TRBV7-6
CASSTGQGVSDEQYF
TGTGCCAGCAGCACCGGACAGGGGGTCAGCGACGAGCAGTACTTC
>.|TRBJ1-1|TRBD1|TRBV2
CASNQQGPTEAFF
TGTGCCAGCAACCAACAGGGGCCCACTGAAGCTTTCTTT
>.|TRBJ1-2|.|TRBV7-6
CASSRVGGNIYGYTF
TGTGCCAGCAGCCGCGTCGGCGGAAACATCTATGGCTACACCTTC
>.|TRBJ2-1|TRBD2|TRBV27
CASSLHSSSGRMGEQFF
TGTGCCAGCAGTTTACATTCGTCTAGCGGGAGGATGGGTGAGCAGTTCTTC
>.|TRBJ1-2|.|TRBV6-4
CASSDNGHSYTF
TGTGCCAGCAGTGACAACGGACATTCCTACACCTTC
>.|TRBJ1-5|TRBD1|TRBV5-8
CASSPGQGSESQHF
TGTGCCAGCAGCCCGGGACAGGGATCTGAGTCCCAGCATTTT
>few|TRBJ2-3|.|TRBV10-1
CASSESNPRGRETDTQYF
TGCGCCAGCAGTGAGTCCAATCCCCGTGGCAGGGAAACAGATACGCAGTATTTT
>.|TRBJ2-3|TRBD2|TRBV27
CATLAAGDLKDTQYF
TGTGCCACACTAGCGGCGGGGGACCTGAAGGATACGCAGTATTTT
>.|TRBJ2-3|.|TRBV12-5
CASGLGPREGRTDTQYF
TGTGCTAGTGGTTTGGGGCCTCGGGAAGGCAGGACAGATACGCAGTATTTT
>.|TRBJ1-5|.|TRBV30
CAWSVQGNQPQHF
TGTGCCTGGAGTGTACAGGGCAATCAGCCCCAGCATTTT
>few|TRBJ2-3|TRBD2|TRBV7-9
CASSLAASGRSLTDTQYF
TGTGCCAGCAGCTTAGCGGCTAGCGGGAGGAGTCTCACAGATACGCAGTATTTT
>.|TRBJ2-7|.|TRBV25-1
CASSEAGTYEQYF
TGTGCCAGCAGTGAGGCGGGTACCTACGAGCAGTACTTC
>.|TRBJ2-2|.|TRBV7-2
CASSFQGHPNTGELFF
TGTGCCAGCAGCTTTCAGGGACACCCGAACACCGGGGAGCTGTTTTTT
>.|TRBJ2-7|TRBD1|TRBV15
CATSRGTGSAEQYF
TGTGCCACCAGCAGAGGGACAGGGTCCGCCGAGCAGTACTTC
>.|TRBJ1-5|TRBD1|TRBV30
CAWSVSGGLEPQHF
TGTGCCTGGAGTGTTTCAGGGGGGCTGGAGCCCCAGCATTTT
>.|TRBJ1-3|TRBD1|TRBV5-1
CASTQDRGPGNTIYF
TGCGCCAGCACTCAAGACAGGGGTCCTGGAAACACCATATATTTT
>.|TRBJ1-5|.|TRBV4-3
CASSQVLRQPQHF
TGCGCCAGCAGCCAAGTCCTACGACAGCCCCAGCATTTT
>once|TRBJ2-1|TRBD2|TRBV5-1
CASTQPTSGKGEQFF
TGCGCCAGCACCCAACCGACTAGCGGGAAGGGTGAGCAGTTCTTC
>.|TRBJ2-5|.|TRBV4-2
CASSQEGQGNAETQYF
TGTGCCAGCAGCCAAGAGGGGCAGGGGAATGCGGAGACCCAGTACTTC
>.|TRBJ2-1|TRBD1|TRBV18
CASSPVGQGYNEQFF
TGTGCCAGCTCACCAGTGGGACAGGGCTACAATGAGCAGTTCTTC
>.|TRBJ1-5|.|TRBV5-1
CASREYSNQPQHF
TGCGCCAGCAGGGAGTATAGCAATCAGCCCCAGCATTTT
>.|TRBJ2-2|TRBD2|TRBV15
CATSTRLAVNTGELFF
TGTGCCACCAGCACGCGACTAGCGGTTAACACCGGGGAGCTGTTTTTT
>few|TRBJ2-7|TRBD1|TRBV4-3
CASSQSTGDPYEQYF
TGCGCCAGCAGCCAATCGACAGGGGATCCCTACGAGCAGTACTTC
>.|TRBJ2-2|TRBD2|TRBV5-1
CASRALGGSTGELFF
TGCGCCAGCAGAGCCCTGGGGGGGAGCACCGGGGAGCTGTTTTTT
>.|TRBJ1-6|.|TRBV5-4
CASSLAGRDSYNSPLHF
TGTGCCAGCAGCTTGGCCGGCAGGGACTCCTATAATTCACCCCTCCACTTT
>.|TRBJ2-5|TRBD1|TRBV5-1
CASSHGQGSQETQYF
TGCGCCAGCAGCCACGGACAGGGGAGCCAAGAGACCCAGTACTTC
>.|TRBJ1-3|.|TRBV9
CASSVTDNSGNTIYF
TGTGCCAGCAGCGTTACAGATAACTCTGGAAACACCATATATTTT